These 2 T cell receptor beta chains were all obtained from the same sample, sequenced in a study of cytomegalovirus exposure and HLA in healthy donors. The PCR was carried out with 60 Vbeta primers and 13 Jbeta primers. Produced via immunoSEQ multiplex PCR; TCRdb's table is partial and in-frame only. The table has about 150,000 clones, 70% to 85% seen once. The sequenced sample was PBMCs. The receptors here all came from a man aged 40-49 years in good health and CMV-seropositive.

The J gene is TRBJ1-2, the V gene TRBV4-2; D may be TRBD1 (6 bases). V dropped 0 bases and J dropped 7 bases, with 21 bases sitting between them. The CDR3 extends over 17 amino acids. The germline V gene encodes CDR1 LGHNA and CDR2 YNFKEQ. DNA for the CDR3: TGTGCCAGCAGCCAAGATGGCCGACAGGTAGTTTTGGGTGGCTACACCTTC. Translated: CASSQDGRQVVLGGYTF.

The chain employs TRBV5-4 and TRBJ1-1, with D unresolved. Trimming cost V 1 base and J 0 bases, with 10 bases left between them. Germline lookup yields CDR1 SGHNT and CDR2 YYREEE (reference sequence). The CDR3 consists of 15 residues. In DNA form, the CDR3 reads TGTGCCAGCAGCTTGTACGCCAGATTGAACACTGAAGCTTTCTTT. This gives the protein CASSLYARLNTEAFF.